These 8 T cell receptor beta chains share one sample of origin, sequenced in a study of T cells after yellow fever vaccination. TCRdb processed the 5' RACE reads anew with MiXCR; each CDR3 protein has one entry. The sample has some 300,000 distinct CDR3 sequences, 7.5% to 9% seen once; the top ten hold around 3.3%. Sequencing was performed on CD4+ T cells sorted from PBMCs, taken 5 days after the yellow fever booster vaccination. The receptors here all came from a man aged 18 to 30 who received the YFV17D yellow fever vaccine.

This clonotype was seen more than once but under ten times. J is TRBJ2-3 and V is TRBV7-2; 8 bases line up with TRBD2. The ends lost 5 bases at V and 0 bases at J; junction bases unmatched: 4. The CDR3 is 15 amino acids. Germline values: CDR1 SGHTA, CDR2 FQGNSA. The CDR3 DNA sequence: TGTGCCAGCAGCCGGGGGGGCCCTAGCACAGATACGCAGTATTTT. It yields the protein CASSRGGPSTDTQYF.

The sample holds many counts of this clonotype. This chain links TRBV5-1 with TRBJ2-3, with a weak D call TRBD1 (6 bases). There are 15 residues in the CDR3. V dropped 4 bases and J dropped 2 bases, with 14 bases sitting between them. Germline CDR1 SGHRS, CDR2 YFSETQ. The CDR3 loop is CASSLGTRDTDTQYF. The CDR3, as DNA: TGCGCCAGCAGCCTCGGGACACGGGACACAGATACGCAGTATTTT.

This clonotype was counted between two and nine times. J is TRBJ2-1 and V is TRBV6-5, with 8 positions matching TRBD1. In germline, CDR1 is MNHEY, CDR2 SVGAGI. This CDR3 is built from 14 residues. V lost 0 bases, J lost 7 bases, and 2 bases stayed unmatched. DNA of the CDR3: TGTGCCAGCAGTTACTCGGACAGGGATAATGAGCAGTTCTTC. Translating gives CASSYSDRDNEQFF.

In regard to this clonotype: This likely comes from a read error, as the CDR3 has no conserved phenylalanine or tryptophan at its end. It is unclear where the CDR3 begins or ends on the DNA, so no DNA is shown, and the CDR3 is as TCRdb lists it. V usage is TRBV5-3 and J usage is TRBJ2-5; the table's D gene call, TRBD1, was not cross checked with the DNA. TRBV5-3 is known as an ORF, though its function is uncertain. The CDR3 is made up of 8 amino acids, end residues included. This CDR3 is CAADRWGP.

This clonotype was observed a few times. The CDR3 reads CASSRKGQGARYGYTF. In DNA, the CDR3 is TGTGCCAGCAGTCGAAAAGGACAGGGGGCAAGGTATGGCTACACCTTC. The chain joins TRBV3-1 to TRBJ1-2, with 11 bases matching TRBD1. The CDR3 covers 16 residues. The germline V gene has CDR1 LGHDT and CDR2 YNNKEL (reference sequence). V shed 6 bases and J 5 bases; nucleotides not matched to a gene: 11. Filled out from reference TRBV3-1 and TRBJ1-2, the complete variable domain reads DTAVSQTPKYLVTQMGNDKSIKCEQNLGHDTMYWYKQDSKKFLKIMFSYNNKELIINETVPNRFSPKSPDKAHLNLHINSLELGDSAVYFCASSRKGQGARYGYTFGSGTRLTVV.

This clonotype was seen a few times. Mismatch with germline at one junction end may stem from a read error. The chain is built from TRBV7-7 and TRBJ2-2; D perhaps matches TRBD2 (6 bases). Germline CDR1 SSHAT, CDR2 FNYEAQ (reference sequence). The CDR3 has 15 residues. CDR3 sequence: CASSFEGGGAGELFF. The CDR3 DNA sequence: TGTGCTAGCAGCTTCGAAGGCGGAGGGGCCGGGGAGCTGTTTTTT.

V gene TRBV4-1 combines with J gene TRBJ2-7, with D maybe TRBD1 (5 bases). The V gene lost 4 bases and the J gene lost 1 base, with 14 bases spanning the gap. The CDR3 spans 15 residues. CDR1 and CDR2 (germline): MGHRA, YSYEKL. The CDR3 bases are TGCGCCAGCAGCCCGACAGAGACCAAATCCTACGAGCAGTACTTC. This codes for CASSPTETKSYEQYF.

This clonotype showed up just a few times. This sequence joins TRBV5-1 and TRBJ1-1, with TRBD1 identical over 7 bases. The CDR3 spans 14 residues. Germline V CDR1 and CDR2: SGHRS, YFSETQ. The V segment lost 2 bases and the J segment 5 bases; nucleotides outside the gene matches: 6. The CDR3 region is CASSFPGGGTEAFF. Here the CDR3 DNA reads TGCGCCAGCAGCTTCCCAGGGGGAGGTACTGAAGCTTTCTTT. The whole variable domain, filled in from reference TRBV5-1 and TRBJ1-1, reads KAGVTQTPRYLIKTRGQQVTLSCSPISGHRSVSWYQQTPGQGLQFLFEYFSETQRNKGNFPGRFSGRQFSNSRSEMNVSTLELGDSALYLCASSFPGGGTEAFFGQGTRLTVV.